Listed below are T cell receptor beta chains from one sample, sequenced in a study of T cell changes during pregnancy in multiple sclerosis. Using immunoSEQ multiplex PCR, the repertoire was profiled, and TCRdb retains in-frame clones only, with some absent. The sample yields 80,000 to 95,000 clones, about 95% seen once. The sequencing used peripheral blood, collected in the second trimester of pregnancy. These receptors were obtained from a female donor with multiple sclerosis, enrolled in a pregnancy study. The CDR3 runs from the conserved cysteine through the conserved F or W. Fields, in order: V gene, J gene, clone size, D gene, CDR3 protein, CDR3 DNA. The D gene is left open where the match is weak. Expanded clones are given a class, and other clones once, few, many or no size at all.

TRBV9	TRBJ1-1	NA	TRBD1	CASSGEGTGRVF	TGTGCCAGCAGCGGAGAAGGGACAGGCCGCGTCTTT
TRBV27	TRBJ2-7	NA	NA	CASSSLGVPYEQYF	TGTGCCAGCAGCTCCCTCGGGGTGCCCTACGAGCAGTACTTC
TRBV7-9	TRBJ2-1	NA	TRBD2	CASSLLGGWTSGTGNEQFF	TGTGCCAGCAGCTTACTCGGGGGTTGGACTAGCGGGACCGGGAATGAGCAGTTCTTC
TRBV5-5	TRBJ2-2	once	NA	CASSLTGTEEYTGELFF	TGTGCCAGCAGCTTGACCGGGACTGAGGAATACACCGGGGAGCTGTTTTTT
TRBV5-4	TRBJ2-1	NA	NA	CASNRLGGDNEQFF	TGTGCCAGCAACAGACTAGGCGGGGACAATGAGCAGTTCTTC
TRBV11-2	TRBJ2-1	NA	NA	CASSSLARYEQFF	TGTGCCAGCAGCTCTCTAGCGCGGTATGAGCAGTTCTTC
TRBV7-8	TRBJ1-2	NA	TRBD1	CASSLDRGTNYGYTF	TGTGCCAGCAGCTTAGACAGGGGTACTAACTATGGCTACACCTTC
TRBV5-1	TRBJ2-1	NA	NA	CASTPPVRVNNEQFF	TGCGCCAGCACCCCCCCCGTGAGGGTAAACAATGAGCAGTTCTTC
TRBV28	TRBJ2-6	NA	NA	CASSGAISGANVLTF	TGTGCCAGCAGTGGGGCGATCTCTGGGGCCAACGTCCTGACTTTC
TRBV12-5	TRBJ2-1	NA	TRBD2	CASGFILAVDRVIHEQFF	TGTGCTAGTGGTTTTATCCTAGCGGTCGATCGGGTCATTCATGAGCAGTTCTTC
TRBV27	TRBJ2-7	once	TRBD2	CASTSSGRAFNEQYF	TGTGCCAGTACCTCTAGCGGGAGGGCCTTCAACGAGCAGTACTTC
TRBV4-3	TRBJ2-2	NA	TRBD1	CASRHRLQGALMRDTGELFF	TGCGCCAGCAGACATCGGCTACAGGGGGCGCTTATGCGGGACACCGGGGAGCTGTTTTTT
TRBV9	TRBJ1-1	once	NA	CASSPLLENTEAFF	TGTGCCAGCAGCCCCCTTTTAGAGAACACTGAAGCTTTCTTT
TRBV27	TRBJ2-7	NA	NA	CASSLREEAQYF	TGTGCCAGCAGTTTAAGAGAAGAAGCGCAGTACTTC
TRBV27	TRBJ1-5	few	NA	CASSLSSHQPQHF	TGTGCCAGCAGTTTGTCGTCCCATCAGCCCCAGCATTTT
TRBV6-1	TRBJ2-7	NA	TRBD1	CASRAGTGRNYEQYF	TGTGCCAGCAGAGCCGGGACAGGTCGAAACTACGAGCAGTACTTC
TRBV6-1	TRBJ1-1	NA	NA	CACWGGWPNTEAFF	TGTGCCTGCTGGGGGGGCTGGCCGAACACTGAAGCTTTCTTT
TRBV6-6	TRBJ2-7	NA	TRBD1	CASRDRGQSYEQYF	TGTGCCAGCAGGGACAGGGGGCAATCCTACGAGCAGTACTTC
TRBV6-1	TRBJ2-1	NA	NA	CASSWGDGNNEQFF	TGTGCCAGCAGCTGGGGAGACGGAAACAATGAGCAGTTCTTC
TRBV27	TRBJ2-1	NA	TRBD1	CASTWTGTHEQFF	TGTGCCAGCACCTGGACAGGGACCCATGAGCAGTTCTTC
TRBV27	TRBJ1-1	NA	TRBD1	CASSKDRGDTEAFF	TGTGCCAGCAGTAAGGACAGGGGAGACACTGAAGCTTTCTTT
TRBV6-1	TRBJ1-2	NA	TRBD1	CASSGPGQGLYYGYTF	TGTGCCAGCAGTGGCCCGGGACAGGGCCTCTACTATGGCTACACCTTC
TRBV6-5	TRBJ1-1	few	NA	CASSPKRQYTEAFF	TGTGCCAGCAGTCCTAAACGACAGTACACTGAAGCTTTCTTT
TRBV5-5	TRBJ1-1	NA	NA	CASSIQMNTEAFF	TGTGCCAGCAGCATACAGATGAACACTGAAGCTTTCTTT
TRBV28	TRBJ1-5	NA	NA	CASSLGWEGTVDQPQHF	TGTGCCAGCAGTTTGGGATGGGAGGGGACCGTTGATCAGCCCCAGCATTTT
TRBV21-1	TRBJ2-7	NA	NA	CASSKSRVAGSTLPYEQYF	TGTGCCAGCAGCAAATCGAGGGTAGCGGGATCGACTCTTCCCTACGAGCAGTACTTC
TRBV2	TRBJ1-4	NA	NA	CASSTTGFGKLFF	TGTGCCAGCAGTACGACAGGTTTCGGAAAACTGTTTTTT
TRBV28	TRBJ2-3	NA	NA	CASSHRTTDTQYF	TGTGCCAGCAGCCACAGGACGACAGATACGCAGTATTTT
TRBV4-1	TRBJ2-1	NA	TRBD1	CASSQEAGQGNNEQFF	TGCGCCAGCAGCCAGGAGGCGGGACAGGGAAACAATGAGCAGTTCTTC
TRBV4-3	TRBJ1-1	NA	NA	CASSQGTIAEAFF	TGCGCCAGCAGCCAAGGAACTATCGCTGAAGCTTTCTTT
TRBV5-1	TRBJ1-1	once	TRBD1	CASKDRGWLTEAFF	TGCGCCAGCAAGGACAGGGGGTGGTTGACTGAAGCTTTCTTT
TRBV5-6	TRBJ2-3	once	NA	CASSGGPEVGTDTQYF	TGTGCCAGCAGCGGCGGGCCCGAGGTTGGAACAGATACGCAGTATTTT
TRBV6-6	TRBJ1-2	NA	NA	CASSYAGLYGYTF	TGTGCCAGCAGTTACGCGGGGCTATATGGCTACACCTTC
TRBV27	TRBJ1-4	NA	NA	CASSLFKGDEKLFF	TGTGCCAGCAGTTTATTTAAGGGAGACGAAAAACTGTTTTTT
TRBV2	TRBJ1-4	once	NA	CASSAGGLNEKLFF	TGTGCCAGCAGTGCCGGGGGGCTTAATGAAAAACTGTTTTTT
TRBV15	TRBJ1-2	NA	NA	CATSRGQALNYGYTF	TGTGCCACCAGCAGAGGACAGGCCCTTAACTATGGCTACACCTTC
TRBV5-4	TRBJ2-5	NA	NA	CASSQPPGQETQYF	TGTGCCAGCAGCCAACCCCCAGGCCAAGAGACCCAGTACTTC
TRBV2	TRBJ2-3	NA	NA	CASSEAGTTTTDTQYF	TGTGCCAGCAGTGAAGCGGGGACAACTACCACAGATACGCAGTATTTT
TRBV5-1	TRBJ1-1	NA	NA	CASSPLGVTEAFF	TGCGCCAGCAGCCCCCTGGGCGTCACTGAAGCTTTCTTT
TRBV11-3	TRBJ2-1	NA	NA	CASSLLSGTPSGAYNEQFF	TGTGCCAGCAGCTTACTTTCTGGGACTCCCTCCGGCGCCTACAATGAGCAGTTCTTC
TRBV2	TRBJ2-3	NA	TRBD2	CASSRASGDTDTQYF	TGTGCCAGCAGCAGGGCTAGCGGGGACACAGATACGCAGTATTTT
TRBV18	TRBJ2-1	once	NA	CASSPYSGRGRNEQFF	TGTGCCAGCTCACCATACTCGGGCCGGGGGAGGAATGAGCAGTTCTTC
TRBV28	TRBJ2-1	NA	TRBD1	CASSLGTADEQFF	TGTGCCAGCAGTCTCGGGACAGCCGATGAGCAGTTCTTC